This TCR beta chain was found in a study of cytomegalovirus exposure and HLA in healthy donors (dated by TCRdb to the late 2010s). About the investigation overall: An earlier analysis of approximately 640 of the donors reported roughly 300 Gb of sequence data and about 100 million unique TCR beta sequences from about 179 million T cells. Every discovery cohort repertoire had been produced on one sequencing platform. The genetic ancestry cluster associated with self-reported Caucasian donors included around 76% of the approximately 430 genotyped donors. Five DR-DQ haplotypes were treated as single units for association and clustering because of strong linkage in the cohort. An earlier analysis of around 580 of the donors used high-throughput TCR beta sequencing to judge whether each TCR beta V gene segment behaved as functional or pseudogenic. HLA typing included class I and class II loci at four-digit resolution. A separate validation cohort of some 130 different subjects was used in addition to the approximately 610-subject first cohort. To predict cytomegalovirus infection status, the study combined high-throughput TCR immunosequencing, statistical association of individual TCRs with disease status, and machine learning. Donor age, sex, ethnicity and CMV serostatus were compiled alongside the repertoire data. The study aimed to test whether cataloging public T cell receptors could reveal signatures of past pathogen exposure. The study used immunosequencing to profile the T cell repertoires of more than 650 subjects and linked those repertoires to cytomegalovirus serostatus. Typing coverage varied by locus: roughly 629-640 donors for A, B, C, DRB1 and DQB1; more than 500 for DQA1; 606 for DPA1; more than 450 for DPB1. Among a few hundred genotyped donors of the cohort, an average of around 240,000 unique TCR beta nucleotide sequences were sequenced per donor, approximately 20% of them non-productive. An early release that covered about 600 HLA-typed donors contained around 300 gigabases of sequencing data and tens of millions of unique TCR sequences. In a later genetic analysis, genome-wide SNP genotypes for about 55% of the roughly 700 donors were used, and that subset was treated as a discovery cohort. In the later analysis, no new phenotypic data were used to find candidate immune exposures; instead, reliance was placed on TCR beta sequences and their occurrence across donors. In a later analysis, previously published TCR beta repertoires from 666 donors were re-analyzed and high-resolution HLA genotyping was added so that TCR occurrence patterns could be studied. Here is what the overall study found, with its caveats: A later analysis associated 15,000 to 20,000 TCR beta sequences with specific HLA alleles at a false discovery rate of 0.05. Across donors, most TCR sequences were observed very rarely, whereas some public TCRs were present in many individuals. Broadly in line with IMGT annotations, most TCR beta V segments showed up in productive rearrangements about 87% or about 30% of the time in an earlier analysis of 450 to 600 of the donors. According to a later analysis, parvovirus B19, influenza, CMV and Epstein-Barr virus appeared linked to several top co-occurrence clusters. Some IMGT-functional V segments, including TRBV6-2 and TRBV6-3, could not be distinguished by the 87-base-pair reads and were therefore excluded. The classifier was reported to diagnose cytomegalovirus status with high specificity and sensitivity in both the original and validation cohorts. When HLA alleles, especially DR and DQ, strongly co-occurred, TCR associations were difficult to assign to individual alleles. This cohort had only TCR beta chains sequenced, and the lack of alpha or paired-chain data limited which features could be detected. In vitro tests confirmed that a few of the cytomegalovirus-associated TCR beta chains recognize cytomegalovirus antigens. A further reported finding was that TCR beta sequences accurately predicted the HLA-A and HLA-B alleles for most subjects in the first cohort. Compared with the roughly 600-donor mean, donors in an Asian-associated ancestry cluster had fewer N-insertions in productive TCRs, according to a later genetic analysis. According to the authors, the approach could potentially be generalized to other disease states and immunological phenotypes. Because HLA typing was unavailable for some donors at each locus, only the typed subset was used in association tests. V-gene and J-gene trimming of TCR beta chains was associated with a missense DCLRE1C variant in a later genetic analysis, and the association was replicated in an independent cohort. The presence/absence analyses assumed that sequencing depth was roughly uniform across donors, and that assumption may not be true. Compared with equally common non-associated chains, HLA-associated TCR beta chains in a later analysis were more clonally expanded and had lower generation probabilities. Immune exposure information for the cohort was limited to CMV serostatus. A later analysis found that most CMV-associated TCR beta chains appeared HLA-restricted, with HLA associations seemingly driven largely by CMV exposure. A total of 150 to 200 TCR beta chains were listed by the study as associated with cytomegalovirus. A group of highly shared sequence variants was considered likely to be a technical artifact of the sequencing pipeline. The earlier analysis of 587 of the donors excluded seventeen rarely observed V segments, including chromosome 9 orphons, because counts were too low. In a later analysis, the rate of TCR association differed among HLA loci, with DRB1 alleles having the most associated TCRs and HLA-C alleles having the fewest. Correlated functional status among segregating V segments might be attributable to linkage disequilibrium, but an unknown experimental factor could not be ruled out.

As to this clone: Its antigen is still unknown.

The method behind the library was the immunoSEQ multiplex PCR assay. For the multiplex PCR, a mixture combining 60 forward primers for TCR Vbeta segments and 13 reverse primers for TCR Jbeta segments was used. The CDR3 region of rearranged TCR beta genes was amplified from genomic DNA with a multiplex PCR assay. The Illumina HiSeq System was used to sequence the amplified TCR beta libraries as 87-base-pair reads. In the source study's methods: Across the 500 to 750 repertoires, a later analysis counted around 80 million unique TCR beta chains, about 10 million of which were shared by at least two donors. To remove PCR and sequencing errors, raw reads were error-corrected and collapsed into unique sequences using a nearest-neighbor algorithm that merged closely related sequences. V, D and J gene segments were assigned by aligning CDR3 sequences to IMGT reference sequences. For a sequence to be retained, at least a six-nucleotide match to both a V gene segment and a J gene segment was required. Rearrangements were called productive when the CDR3 lacked stop codons and stayed in frame with V and J; all others were non-productive. Following IMGT convention, CDR3 was defined as the stretch from the second conserved V-encoded cysteine to the conserved J-encoded phenylalanine. The earlier analysis of about 530 of the donors excluded any sequence lacking an unambiguous match to a single V gene segment. An earlier analysis of several hundred of the donors classified V segments as functional when productive rearrangements were above 56.7% and as segregating when the standard deviation between donors was above 5%. A statistical classification framework was built for diagnosing cytomegalovirus status from the catalog of TCR beta chain sequences. A later analysis assigned V and J genes by comparing TCR nucleotide sequences with IMGT/GENE-DB human TR gene sequences. The TCRdist pipeline was used in a later analysis to assign CDR3 sequences and most-parsimonious VDJ recombination scenarios. A later analysis defined each TCR beta chain by its CDR3 amino acid sequence plus V-gene family, and excluded reads lacking a unique V-gene family. To address suspected cross-contamination and a sequencing artifact, a later analysis removed 550 to 750 highly shared, low-generation-probability nucleotide sequences. A later analysis calculated a clonal expansion index for each public chain from normalized within-repertoire ranks of inferred template counts. A later analysis computed generation probabilities with a VDJ recombination model fitted to out-of-frame rearrangements, and checked the results against IGoR. In a later analysis, hypergeometric tests were used to score TCR-TCR, TCR-HLA and TCR-CMV co-occurrence, with a repertoire-size bias correction applied to TCR pairs. False discovery rates were estimated in a later analysis by permuting HLA or CMV assignments 20 times. In a later analysis, co-occurring TCRs were grouped with DBSCAN, and TCRdist sequence similarity was added when clustering was performed within HLA-allele-positive subsets. Co-occurrence clustering excluded repertoires with fewer than 30,000 or more than 120,000 public chains, plus five with anomalous nucleotide sharing. TCRdb mirrors the immuneACCESS table, restricted to in-frame sequences. Some clones are absent from its copies; in checked studies, under half trace to an unresolved V gene, and the reason for the others is unknown. V and J calls and clone size are copied from that table; D and trimming were computed from the DNA. This sample's records show 70,000 to 80,000 clones. 2.5% to 3% of the sample is taken by the ten largest.

The cohort was made up of several hundred healthy bone marrow donors. At the time of sampling, every cohort member was nominally healthy, though immune exposures that went unrecorded were likely present. The donor tested CMV seronegative and was one of the 352 seronegative cohort members. A peripheral blood sample was provided by each donor, and peripheral blood mononuclear cells were used for TCR beta sequencing. Genomic DNA extraction from the blood cell samples was performed with the Qiagen DNeasy Blood Extraction Kit. Reading the germline V gene gives CDR1 SGHTA and CDR2 FQGTGA. Including the terminal cysteine and phenylalanine, the CDR3 comprises 17 residues. Of the read, only the CDR3 DNA is kept; its 51 bases are in frame from base 1. V is trimmed back by 0 bases and J by 8 bases, and the junction contains 8 bases that no gene match accounts for.

The rearranged chain carries TRBV7-3 and TRBJ1-6; 9 middle bases align to TRBD1. The sequencing sample was made of PBMCs. The sequence was obtained from a man in his forties in good health and CMV-seronegative. The nucleotides are TGTGCCAGCAGCTTAACGGCAACAGGGGGCGTTTATTCACCCCTCCACTTT. The encoded protein is CASSLTATGGVYSPLHF.